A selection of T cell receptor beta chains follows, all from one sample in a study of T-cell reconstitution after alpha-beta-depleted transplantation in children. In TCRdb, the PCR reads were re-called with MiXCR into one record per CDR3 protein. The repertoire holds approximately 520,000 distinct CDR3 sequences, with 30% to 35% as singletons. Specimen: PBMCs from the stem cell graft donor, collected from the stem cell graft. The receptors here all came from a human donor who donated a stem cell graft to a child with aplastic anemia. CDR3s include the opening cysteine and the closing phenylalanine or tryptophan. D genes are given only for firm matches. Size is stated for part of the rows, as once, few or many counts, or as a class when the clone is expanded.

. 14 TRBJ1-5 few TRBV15 CATSRVDGEQTQHF TGTGCCACCAGCAGAGTAGACGGGGAACAGACCCAGCATTTT
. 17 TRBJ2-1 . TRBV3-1 CASSQERRGKNYNEQFF TGTGCCAGCAGCCAAGAAAGAAGGGGGAAGAACTACAATGAGCAGTTCTTC
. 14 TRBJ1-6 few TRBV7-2 CASSPRRGNSPLHF TGTGCCAGCAGCCCCCGACGGGGGAATTCACCCCTCCACTTT
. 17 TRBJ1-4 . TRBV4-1 CASSQGLGGATNEKLFF TGCGCCAGCAGCCAAGGCCTCGGGGGGGCGACTAATGAAAAACTGTTTTTT
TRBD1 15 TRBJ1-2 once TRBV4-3 CASSRNGQGSSGYTF TGCGCCAGCAGCCGCAACGGACAGGGTTCGTCTGGCTACACCTTC
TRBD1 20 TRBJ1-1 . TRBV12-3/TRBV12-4 CASSFRTGESPRLANTEAFF TGTGCCAGCAGTTTTAGGACAGGTGAATCTCCGCGCCTGGCGAACACTGAAGCTTTCTTT
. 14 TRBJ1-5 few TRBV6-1 CASSEVGGYQPQHF TGTGCCAGCAGTGAAGTGGGGGGTTATCAGCCCCAGCATTTT
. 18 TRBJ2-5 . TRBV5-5 CASSFGPRQARKQETQYF TGTGCCAGCAGCTTCGGGCCCCGACAGGCGAGAAAGCAAGAGACCCAGTACTTC
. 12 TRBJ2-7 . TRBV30 CAWSDTPVGQYF TGTGCCTGGAGCGATACCCCTGTGGGGCAGTACTTC
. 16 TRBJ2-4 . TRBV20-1 CSVSGSGSGGKNIQYF TGCAGTGTGTCTGGGTCAGGTTCTGGGGGCAAAAACATTCAGTACTTC
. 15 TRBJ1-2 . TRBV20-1 CSARDGAEANYGYTF TGCAGTGCTAGAGATGGGGCCGAAGCTAACTATGGCTACACCTTC
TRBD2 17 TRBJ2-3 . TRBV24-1 CATSEATSGRAPDTQYF TGTGCCACCAGTGAGGCCACTAGCGGGAGGGCCCCAGATACGCAGTATTTT
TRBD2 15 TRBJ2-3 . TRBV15 CATSSWGGSPPTQYF TGTGCCACCAGCAGTTGGGGCGGGAGCCCTCCTACGCAGTATTTT
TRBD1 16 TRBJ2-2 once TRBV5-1 CASSPGTGGEGGELFF TGCGCCAGCAGCCCGGGGACAGGGGGTGAAGGCGGGGAGCTGTTTTTT
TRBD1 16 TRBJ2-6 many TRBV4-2 CASSRDSSSGANVLTF TGTGCCAGCAGCCGGGACAGCTCCTCTGGGGCCAACGTCCTGACTTTC
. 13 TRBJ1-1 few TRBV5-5 CASSFSRRTEAFF TGTGCCAGCAGCTTCTCGCGAAGAACTGAAGCTTTCTTT
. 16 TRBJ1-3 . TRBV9 CASSAQHGYSGNTIYF TGTGCCAGCAGCGCCCAACACGGATATTCTGGAAACACCATATATTTT
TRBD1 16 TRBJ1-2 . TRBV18 CASSQSPGTGTEGYTF TGTGCCAGCTCACAGAGTCCCGGGACAGGGACGGAAGGCTACACCTTC
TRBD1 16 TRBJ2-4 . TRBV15 CATSRDQGAGKNIQYF TGTGCCACCAGCAGAGATCAGGGGGCTGGCAAAAACATTCAGTACTTC
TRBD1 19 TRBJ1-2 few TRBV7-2 CASSLAAGSQGGVNYGYTF TGTGCCAGCAGCTTAGCCGCCGGCTCTCAGGGGGGGGTTAACTATGGCTACACCTTC
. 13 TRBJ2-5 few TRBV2 CASSENGWETQYF TGTGCCAGCAGTGAGAACGGATGGGAGACCCAGTACTTC
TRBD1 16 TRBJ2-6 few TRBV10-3 CAIGQGVDTGANVLTF TGTGCCATTGGACAGGGGGTAGACACTGGGGCCAACGTCCTGACTTTC
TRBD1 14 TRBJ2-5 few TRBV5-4 CASSRDRATETQYF TGTGCCAGCAGCCGGGACAGGGCGACGGAGACCCAGTACTTC
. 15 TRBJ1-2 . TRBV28 CASSASDATTYGYTF TGTGCCAGCAGCGCGTCAGATGCGACGACCTATGGCTACACCTTC
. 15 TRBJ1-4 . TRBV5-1 CASSLLASSDEKLFF TGCGCCAGCAGCTTGCTAGCTTCCTCGGATGAAAAACTGTTTTTT
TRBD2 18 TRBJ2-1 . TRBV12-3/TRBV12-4 CASTPPRGEAERNNEQFF TGTGCCAGCACACCGCCCCGGGGGGAGGCGGAACGAAACAATGAGCAGTTCTTC
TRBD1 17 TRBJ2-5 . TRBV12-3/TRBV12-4 CASSLFSGTGTEETQYF TGTGCCAGCAGTTTGTTCTCCGGGACAGGGACAGAAGAGACCCAGTACTTC
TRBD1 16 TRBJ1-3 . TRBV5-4 CASSSGTPGQGYTIYF TGTGCCAGCAGCTCGGGGACCCCGGGACAGGGGTACACCATATATTTT
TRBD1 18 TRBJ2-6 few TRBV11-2 CASSSRGQGSPGANVLTF TGTGCCAGCAGCTCAAGGGGACAGGGTAGTCCTGGGGCCAACGTCCTGACTTTC
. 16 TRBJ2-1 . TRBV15 CATSRDHGWTLNEQFF TGTGCCACCAGCAGAGATCATGGTTGGACACTCAATGAGCAGTTCTTC
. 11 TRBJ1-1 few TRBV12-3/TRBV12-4 CASTREAEAFF TGTGCCAGCACCCGGGAGGCTGAAGCTTTCTTT
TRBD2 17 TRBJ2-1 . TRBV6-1 CASGPAYRTSGNNEQFF TGTGCCAGCGGTCCAGCGTACCGGACTAGCGGGAACAATGAGCAGTTCTTC
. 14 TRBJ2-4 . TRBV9 CASSVTETKNIQYF TGTGCCAGCAGCGTGACCGAGACCAAAAACATTCAGTACTTC
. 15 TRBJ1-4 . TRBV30 CAWSLTAGANEKLFF TGTGCCTGGAGTCTTACTGCTGGAGCTAATGAAAAACTGTTTTTT
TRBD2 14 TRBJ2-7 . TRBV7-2 CASSYQRDTYEQYF TGTGCCAGCAGCTACCAGCGGGATACTTACGAGCAGTACTTC
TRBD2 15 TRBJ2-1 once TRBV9 CASSAVSGSRNEQFF TGTGCCAGCAGCGCGGTCAGCGGGAGTAGGAATGAGCAGTTCTTC
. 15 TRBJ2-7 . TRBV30 CAWSVPGGYSYEQYF TGTGCCTGGAGTGTGCCAGGCGGTTACTCCTACGAGCAGTACTTC
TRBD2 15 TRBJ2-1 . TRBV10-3 CAISAVAGGQHEQFF TGTGCCATCAGTGCGGTGGCGGGAGGACAGCATGAGCAGTTCTTC
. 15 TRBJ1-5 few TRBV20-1 CSASPGQLLNQPQHF TGCAGTGCTAGCCCAGGACAGCTCCTCAATCAGCCCCAGCATTTT
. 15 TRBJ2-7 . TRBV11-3 CASSLRQGPAYEQYF TGTGCCAGCAGCCTACGACAAGGGCCTGCCTACGAGCAGTACTTC
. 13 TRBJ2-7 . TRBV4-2 CASSQDNALEQYF TGTGCCAGCAGCCAAGACAACGCCCTCGAGCAGTACTTC
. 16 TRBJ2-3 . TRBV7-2 CASSFEARKRGDTQYF TGTGCCAGCAGCTTTGAAGCTAGGAAGAGGGGGGATACGCAGTATTTT
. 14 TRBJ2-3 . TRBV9 CASNRAGFTDTQYF TGTGCCAGCAACAGGGCTGGGTTCACAGATACGCAGTATTTT
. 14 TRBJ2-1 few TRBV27 CASSLLAQYNEQFF TGTGCCAGCAGTTTACTAGCGCAGTACAATGAGCAGTTCTTC
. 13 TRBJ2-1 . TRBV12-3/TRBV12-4 CASSDNRVHEQFF TGTGCCAGCAGCGACAACAGGGTCCATGAGCAGTTCTTC
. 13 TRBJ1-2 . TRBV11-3 CASSLQGRRGYTF TGTGCCAGCAGCTTACAGGGACGCAGAGGCTACACCTTC
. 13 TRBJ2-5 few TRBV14 CASSQLAQETQYF TGTGCCAGCAGCCAGCTCGCCCAAGAGACCCAGTACTTC
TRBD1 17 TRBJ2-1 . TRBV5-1 CASSLDRAGGTYNEQFF TGCGCCAGCAGCTTGGATCGGGCAGGGGGTACCTACAATGAGCAGTTCTTC
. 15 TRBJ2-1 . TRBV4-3 CASSQVFDGSDEQFF TGCGCCAGCAGCCAAGTTTTCGACGGGAGCGATGAGCAGTTCTTC
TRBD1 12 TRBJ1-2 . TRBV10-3 CASTGGTDGYTF TGTGCCAGTACAGGGGGCACCGATGGCTACACCTTC
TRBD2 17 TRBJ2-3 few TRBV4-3 CASSQDRGSGSADTQYF TGCGCCAGCAGCCAAGATCGGGGTAGCGGGAGCGCAGATACGCAGTATTTT
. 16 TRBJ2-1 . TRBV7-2 CASSLAWVAGANEQFF TGTGCCAGCAGCTTAGCGTGGGTGGCTGGCGCCAATGAGCAGTTCTTC
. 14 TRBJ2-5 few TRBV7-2 CASSLGPDQETQYF TGTGCCAGCAGCTTAGGTCCAGATCAAGAGACCCAGTACTTC
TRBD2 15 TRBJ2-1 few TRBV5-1 CASTPWTSGRNEQFF TGCGCCAGCACCCCCTGGACTAGCGGGAGGAATGAGCAGTTCTTC
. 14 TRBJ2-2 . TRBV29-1 CSVVMESATGELFF TGCAGCGTTGTAATGGAGTCAGCCACCGGGGAGCTGTTTTTT
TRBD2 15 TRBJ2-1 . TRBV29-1 CSAYPGLATYNEQFF TGCAGCGCCTACCCGGGACTAGCAACCTACAATGAGCAGTTCTTC
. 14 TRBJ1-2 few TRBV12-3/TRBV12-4 CASSLQGRGYGYTF TGTGCCAGCAGTCTTCAGGGGAGGGGCTATGGCTACACCTTC
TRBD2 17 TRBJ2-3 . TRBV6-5 CASSYSMRRERTDTQYF TGTGCCAGCAGTTACTCGATGCGGCGGGAGAGGACAGATACGCAGTATTTT
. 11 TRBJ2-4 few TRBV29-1 CSVEGGNIQYF TGCAGCGTTGAAGGGGGAAACATTCAGTACTTC